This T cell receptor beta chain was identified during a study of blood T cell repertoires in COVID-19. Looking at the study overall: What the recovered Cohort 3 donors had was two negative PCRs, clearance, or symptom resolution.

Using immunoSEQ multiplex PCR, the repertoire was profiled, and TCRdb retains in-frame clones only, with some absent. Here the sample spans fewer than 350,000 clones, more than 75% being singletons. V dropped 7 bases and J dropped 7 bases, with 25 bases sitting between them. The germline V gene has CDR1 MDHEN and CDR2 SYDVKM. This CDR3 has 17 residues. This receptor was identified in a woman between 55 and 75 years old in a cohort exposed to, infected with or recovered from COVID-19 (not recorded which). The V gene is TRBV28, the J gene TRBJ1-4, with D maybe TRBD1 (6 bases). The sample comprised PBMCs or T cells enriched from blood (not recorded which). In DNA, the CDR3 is TGTGCCAGCATCCAAGACAGGCGCCTTTCCTTTCCTGAAAAACTGTTTTTT. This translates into CASIQDRRLSFPEKLFF.